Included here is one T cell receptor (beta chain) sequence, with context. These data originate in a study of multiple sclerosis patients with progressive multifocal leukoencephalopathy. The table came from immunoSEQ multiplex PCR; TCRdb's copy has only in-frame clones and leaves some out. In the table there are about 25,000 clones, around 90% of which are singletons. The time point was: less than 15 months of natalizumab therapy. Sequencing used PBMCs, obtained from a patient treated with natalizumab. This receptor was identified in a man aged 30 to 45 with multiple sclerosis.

The CDR3 DNA reads TGCGCCAGCAGCTTTCGTCGAGCGGGAGGATCAAACACCGGGGAGCTGTTTTTT. Translating it yields CASSFRRAGGSNTGELFF. The chain combines TRBV5-1 with TRBJ2-2; 9 bases match TRBD2. The CDR3 is 18 amino acids. Germline CDR1 is SGHRS and CDR2 is YFSETQ. Trimming took 2 bases from V and 2 from J; bases not matched to a gene: 10.